This T cell receptor beta chain was recorded in a study of shared clonotypes between healthy human individuals. Background on the study: The donors, two women and three men, were aged 18 to 49. General study points: Memory subsets had estimated richness that was generally smaller than that of naive subsets.

Of note for this clone: Its antigen remains unknown.

Under the authors' procedure: Junction-only immunoSEQ sequences carried no quality scores, so filtering differed. Method: immunoSEQ multiplex PCR; TCRdb's copy keeps in-frame clones and lacks some. That table is the source of V, J and clone size, and D and trimming were worked out from the DNA. The table includes 850,000 to 1,200,000 clones, roughly 70% detected once. The sample taken for sequencing was memory CD4+ T cells sorted from blood. The sample's subset: CD45RA-negative fraction. The origin of this receptor is a man aged 18 to 30 in good health.

For the CDR3, the DNA is TGTGCCAGCAGCCCTAGGTGGTTTGAGAACACTGAAGCTTTCTTT. It yields the protein CASSPRWFENTEAFF. The chain is built from TRBV7-2 and TRBJ1-1; D remains unclear. V was clipped by 5 bases and J by 1 base, with 14 bases between them. Germline lookup yields CDR1 SGHTA and CDR2 FQGNSA. The CDR3 length is 15 residues. The full variable domain, completed using reference TRBV7-2 and TRBJ1-1, is GAGVSQSPSNKVTEKGKDVELRCDPISGHTALYWYRQSLGQGLEFLIYFQGNSAPDKSGLPSDRFSAERTGGSVSTLTIQRTQQEDSAVYLCASSPRWFENTEAFFGQGTRLTVV.